The entry below describes one TCR beta chain. Its antigen remains unidentified. The junction and the germline gene differ at one end; a read error may be behind it. This record comes from a study of tumor-infiltrating lymphocytes in primary liver carcinoma. Whole-study context: About 3.5 to 8 million productive TCRbeta reads were obtained from the samples, with similar numbers across tissue types.

The study co-extracted DNA and RNA from around 20-30 mg of unsorted bulk tissue. Treatment of the patients' primary liver carcinoma consisted of surgical resection. Collection of samples drew on five separate regions of each tumor. The CDR3 totals 16 residues. Germline values: CDR1 SEHNR, CDR2 FQNEAQ (reference sequence). cDNA specific to TCR beta was made from approximately 0.55 ug of total RNA, with a constant-region primer employed for priming. Investigators got TCR beta libraries out of three nested multiplex PCR rounds, done with slightly modified ARM-PCR. The first two PCR rounds used TRBV1-TRBV30 primers with a Cbeta primer, approximately 10 cycles each. TCRdb itself ran the multiplex PCR reads through MiXCR, one entry per CDR3 protein. The table lists around 120,000 distinct CDR3 sequences, around two thirds of them singletons, with about a tenth in the top ten. Findings and caveats of the study: Tumor region pairs outstripped tumor-adjacent and tumor-blood pairs in overlap.

The specimen sequenced was liver tumor tissue from sampling region 1. Subset of the sample: tumor region T1, superior pole. The chain couples TRBV7-9 to TRBJ2-7; 7 bases match TRBD2. The receptor's source is a woman aged 55-69 years with primary liver carcinoma and hepatitis B virus infection. The CDR3 DNA reads TGTGCTAGCAGCCCCCGACTATCTGTGGGAGGGTTCGAGCAGTACTTC. Translating gives CASSPRLSVGGFEQYF. The whole variable domain, remainder taken from reference TRBV7-9 and TRBJ2-7, is DTGVSQNPRHKITKRGQNVTFRCDPISEHNRLYWYRQTLGQGPEFLTYFQNEAQLEKSRLLSDRFSAERPKGSFSTLEIQRTEQGDSAMYLCASSPRLSVGGFEQYFGPGTRLTVT.